Sequencing of this T cell receptor (beta chain) was carried out in a study of blood T cell repertoires in COVID-19. Germline V gives CDR1 SGDLS, CDR2 YYNGEE. This CDR3 spans 16 amino acids. The trim removed 2 bases at V and 5 bases at J, leaving 9 bases unmatched. Patients from Seattle were sampled longitudinally, starting during active infection. In the authors' workflow: Amplified reference gene primers provided the basis for estimating nucleated cell counts. TCRdb's table, derived via immunoSEQ multiplex PCR, lists solely in-frame clones and lacks some. The V and J calls and clone size come from that table; D and trimming were worked out from the DNA. The data contain roughly 440,000 clones, approximately 88% of them seen just once; the ten biggest clones take up 10% to 15%.

The TCR sequence derives from a woman in her forties or fifties with COVID-19, enrolled during active disease. This sequence joins TRBV9 and TRBJ2-1; TRBD2 aligns across 8 bases. Sequenced: peripheral blood. The CDR3 region has the DNA TGTGCCAGCAGCGTTGGAGCGGGGGCTCCCAACAATGAGCAGTTCTTC. This translates into CASSVGAGAPNNEQFF.